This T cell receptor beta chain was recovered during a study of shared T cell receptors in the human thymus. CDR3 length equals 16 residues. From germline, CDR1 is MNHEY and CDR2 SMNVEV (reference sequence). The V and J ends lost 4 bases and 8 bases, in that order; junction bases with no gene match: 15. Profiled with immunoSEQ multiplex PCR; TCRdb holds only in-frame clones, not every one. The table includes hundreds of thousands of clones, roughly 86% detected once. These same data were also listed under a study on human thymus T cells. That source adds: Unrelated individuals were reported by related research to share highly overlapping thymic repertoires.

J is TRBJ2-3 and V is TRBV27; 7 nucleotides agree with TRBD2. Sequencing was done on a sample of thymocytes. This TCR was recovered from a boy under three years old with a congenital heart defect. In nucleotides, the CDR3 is TGTGCCAGCAGTTCCCGACTAGCAACGGGGCAGGCTACGCAGTATTTT. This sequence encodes CASSSRLATGQATQYF.